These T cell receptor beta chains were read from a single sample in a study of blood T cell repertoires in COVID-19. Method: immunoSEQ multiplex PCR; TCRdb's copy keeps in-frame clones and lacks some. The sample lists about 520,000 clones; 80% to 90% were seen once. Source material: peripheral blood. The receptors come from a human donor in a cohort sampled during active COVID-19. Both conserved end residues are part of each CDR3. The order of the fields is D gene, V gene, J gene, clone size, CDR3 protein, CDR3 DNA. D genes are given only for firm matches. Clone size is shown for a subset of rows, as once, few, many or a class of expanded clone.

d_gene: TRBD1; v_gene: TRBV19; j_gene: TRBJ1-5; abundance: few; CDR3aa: CASSIVGGGGYQPQHF; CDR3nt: TGTGCCAGTAGTATAGTTGGAGGGGGCGGGTATCAGCCCCAGCATTTT
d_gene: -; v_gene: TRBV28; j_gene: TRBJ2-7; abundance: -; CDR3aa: CASSPASRASGEQYF; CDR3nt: TGTGCCAGCAGTCCCGCCTCGAGGGCCAGTGGGGAGCAGTACTTC
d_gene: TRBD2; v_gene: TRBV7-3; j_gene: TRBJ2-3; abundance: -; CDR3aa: CASTLWGRGTDTQYF; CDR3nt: TGTGCCAGCACCCTTTGGGGGAGGGGTACAGATACGCAGTATTTT
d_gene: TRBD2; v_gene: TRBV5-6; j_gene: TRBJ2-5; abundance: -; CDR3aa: CASSTGLAGAAETQYF; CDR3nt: TGTGCCAGCAGCACCGGACTAGCGGGAGCGGCAGAGACCCAGTACTTC
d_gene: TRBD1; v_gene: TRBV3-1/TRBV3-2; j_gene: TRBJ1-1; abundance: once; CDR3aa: CASSQVQGEAFF; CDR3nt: TGTGCCAGCAGCCAAGTACAGGGGGAAGCTTTCTTT
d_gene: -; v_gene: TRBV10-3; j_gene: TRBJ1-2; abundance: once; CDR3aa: CAIRPGGPYGYTF; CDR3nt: TGTGCCATCAGGCCCGGCGGGCCCTATGGCTACACCTTC
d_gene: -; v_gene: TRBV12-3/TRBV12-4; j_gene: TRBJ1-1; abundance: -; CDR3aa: CASSLAVNTEAFF; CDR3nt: TGTGCCAGCAGTTTGGCGGTGAACACTGAAGCTTTCTTT
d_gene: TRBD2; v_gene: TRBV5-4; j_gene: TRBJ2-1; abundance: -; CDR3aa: CASSRYTSGRSYNEQFF; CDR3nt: TGTGCCAGCAGCCGATATACTAGCGGGAGATCCTACAATGAGCAGTTCTTC
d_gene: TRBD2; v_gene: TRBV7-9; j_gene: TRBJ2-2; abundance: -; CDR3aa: CASSLVAGAETGELFF; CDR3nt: TGTGCCAGCAGCTTAGTAGCGGGAGCCGAAACCGGGGAGCTGTTTTTT
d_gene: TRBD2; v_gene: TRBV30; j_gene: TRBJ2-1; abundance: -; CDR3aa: CAWRLAGGGEQFF; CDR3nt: TGTGCCTGGCGACTAGCGGGAGGAGGTGAGCAGTTCTTC
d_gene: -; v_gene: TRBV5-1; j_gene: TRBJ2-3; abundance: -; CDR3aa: CASSWRDTDTQYF; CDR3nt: TGCGCCAGCAGTTGGCGGGACACAGATACGCAGTATTTT
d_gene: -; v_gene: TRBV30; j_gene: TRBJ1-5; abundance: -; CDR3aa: CAWGTFGQPQHF; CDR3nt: TGTGCCTGGGGGACTTTTGGGCAGCCCCAGCATTTT
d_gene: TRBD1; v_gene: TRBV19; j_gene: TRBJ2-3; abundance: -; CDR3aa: CASSNRQGGTDTQYF; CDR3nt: TGTGCCAGTAGTAATCGACAGGGAGGCACAGATACGCAGTATTTT
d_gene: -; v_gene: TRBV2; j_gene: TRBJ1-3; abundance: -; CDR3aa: CASSTTGSYGNTIYF; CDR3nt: TGTGCCAGCAGTACTACAGGGTCTTACGGAAACACCATATATTTT
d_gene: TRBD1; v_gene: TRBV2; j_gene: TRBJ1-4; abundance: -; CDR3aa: CASRPTGSNEKLFF; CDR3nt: TGTGCCAGCAGGCCGACAGGGAGCAATGAAAAACTGTTTTTT
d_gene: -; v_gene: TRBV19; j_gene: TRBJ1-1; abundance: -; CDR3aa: CASARSHTEAFF; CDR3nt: TGTGCCAGTGCGCGGAGTCACACTGAAGCTTTCTTT
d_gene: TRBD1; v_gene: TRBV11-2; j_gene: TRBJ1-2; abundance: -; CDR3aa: CASSLVRGPTGYTF; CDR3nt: TGTGCCAGCAGCTTAGTCAGGGGGCCCACTGGCTACACCTTC
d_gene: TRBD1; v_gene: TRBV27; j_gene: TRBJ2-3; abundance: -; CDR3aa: CASSWRRQGSTDTQYF; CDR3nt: TGTGCCAGCAGCTGGCGCCGACAGGGGAGCACAGATACGCAGTATTTT
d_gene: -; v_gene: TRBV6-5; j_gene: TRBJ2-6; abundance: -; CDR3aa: CATLEAAYGANVLTF; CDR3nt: TGTGCCACCTTAGAAGCAGCGTATGGGGCCAACGTCCTGACTTTC
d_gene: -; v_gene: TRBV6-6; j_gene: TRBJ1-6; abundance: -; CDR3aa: CASSYQFYNSPLHF; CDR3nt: TGTGCCAGCAGTTACCAATTCTATAATTCACCCCTCCACTTT
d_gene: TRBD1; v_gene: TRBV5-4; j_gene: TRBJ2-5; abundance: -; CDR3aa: CASSFRQGARETQYF; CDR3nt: TGTGCCAGCAGCTTTAGGCAGGGGGCACGGGAGACCCAGTACTTC
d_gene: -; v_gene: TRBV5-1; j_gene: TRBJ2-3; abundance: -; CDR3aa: CASSLAEGLSTDTQYF; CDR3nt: TGCGCCAGCAGCTTAGCGGAGGGCCTTAGCACAGATACGCAGTATTTT
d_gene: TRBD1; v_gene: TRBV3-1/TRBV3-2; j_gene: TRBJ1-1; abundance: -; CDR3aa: CASSQGIQGARTEAFF; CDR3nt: TGTGCCAGCAGCCAGGGTATACAGGGGGCGAGGACTGAAGCTTTCTTT
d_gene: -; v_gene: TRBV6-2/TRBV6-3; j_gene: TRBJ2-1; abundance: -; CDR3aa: CASSLGGGVNEQFF; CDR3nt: TGTGCCAGCAGTTTAGGGGGAGGGGTCAATGAGCAGTTCTTC
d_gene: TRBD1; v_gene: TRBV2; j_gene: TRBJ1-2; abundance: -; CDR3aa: CASSKQGVGYTF; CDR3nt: TGTGCCAGCAGTAAACAGGGGGTTGGCTACACCTTC
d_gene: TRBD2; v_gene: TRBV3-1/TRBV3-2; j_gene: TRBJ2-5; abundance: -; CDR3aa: CASSQVLSGGAQETQYF; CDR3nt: TGTGCCAGCAGCCAAGTCCTTTCGGGGGGGGCTCAAGAGACCCAGTACTTC
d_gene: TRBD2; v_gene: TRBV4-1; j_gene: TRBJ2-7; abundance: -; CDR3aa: CASSLRLAGALYEQYF; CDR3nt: TGCGCCAGCAGCCTACGACTAGCGGGAGCCCTCTACGAGCAGTACTTC
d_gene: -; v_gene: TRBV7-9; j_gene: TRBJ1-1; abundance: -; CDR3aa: CASSPLSQVGTEAFF; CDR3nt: TGTGCCAGCAGCCCCCTTTCGCAGGTCGGCACTGAAGCTTTCTTT
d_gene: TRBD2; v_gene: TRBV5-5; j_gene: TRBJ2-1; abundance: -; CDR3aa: CASSPTLAGGPFEQFF; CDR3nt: TGTGCCAGCAGCCCAACGTTAGCGGGAGGGCCGTTTGAGCAGTTCTTC
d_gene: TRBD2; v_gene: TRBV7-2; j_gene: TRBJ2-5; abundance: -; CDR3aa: CASSLGGLAGYQETQYF; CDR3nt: TGTGCCAGCAGCTTAGGAGGACTAGCGGGATACCAAGAGACCCAGTACTTC
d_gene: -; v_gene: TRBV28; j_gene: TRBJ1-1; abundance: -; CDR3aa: CASNYGTEAFF; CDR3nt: TGTGCCAGCAACTACGGCACTGAAGCTTTCTTT
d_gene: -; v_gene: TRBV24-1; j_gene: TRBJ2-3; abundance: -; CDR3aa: CATSDFTGDHTQYF; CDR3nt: TGTGCCACCAGTGATTTTACAGGAGATCATACGCAGTATTTT
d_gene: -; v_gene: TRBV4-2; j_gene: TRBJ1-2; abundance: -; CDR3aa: CASSQDRDSRGGNYGYTF; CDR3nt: TGTGCCAGCAGCCAAGATCGGGATAGTCGCGGCGGTAACTATGGCTACACCTTC
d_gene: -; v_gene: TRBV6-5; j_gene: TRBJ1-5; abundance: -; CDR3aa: CASHTGTGQPQHF; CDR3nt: TGTGCCAGCCATACAGGGACGGGACAGCCCCAGCATTTT
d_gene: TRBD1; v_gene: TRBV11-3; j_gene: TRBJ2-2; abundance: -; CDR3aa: CASSEGQPLNTGELFF; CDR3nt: TGTGCCAGCAGCGAGGGACAGCCCTTGAACACCGGGGAGCTGTTTTTT
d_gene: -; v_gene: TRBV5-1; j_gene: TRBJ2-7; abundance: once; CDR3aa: CASSLTGPYEQYF; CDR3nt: TGCGCCAGCAGCTTAACAGGGCCCTACGAGCAGTACTTC
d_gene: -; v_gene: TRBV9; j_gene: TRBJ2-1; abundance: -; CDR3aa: CASSGNRGWNEQFF; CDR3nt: TGTGCCAGCAGCGGTAATCGCGGGTGGAATGAGCAGTTCTTC
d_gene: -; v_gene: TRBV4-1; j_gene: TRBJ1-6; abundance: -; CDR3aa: CASSLQWRENSPLHF; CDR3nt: TGCGCCAGCAGCCTTCAGTGGAGGGAAAATTCACCCCTCCACTTT
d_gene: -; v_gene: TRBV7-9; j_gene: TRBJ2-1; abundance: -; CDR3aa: CASSLGRASSYNEQFF; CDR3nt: TGTGCCAGCAGCTTAGGCCGTGCCAGCTCCTACAATGAGCAGTTCTTC
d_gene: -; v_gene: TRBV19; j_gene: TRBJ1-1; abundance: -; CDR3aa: CASNVGAENTEAFF; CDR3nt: TGTGCCAGTAACGTAGGGGCGGAGAACACTGAAGCTTTCTTT
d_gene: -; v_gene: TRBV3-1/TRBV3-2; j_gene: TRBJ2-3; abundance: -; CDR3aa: CASSTAGSTDTQYF; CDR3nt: TGTGCCAGCAGCACGGCGGGTAGCACAGATACGCAGTATTTT
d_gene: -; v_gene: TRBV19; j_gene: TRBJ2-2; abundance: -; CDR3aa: CASRTVANTGELFF; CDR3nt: TGTGCCAGCCGGACAGTTGCGAACACCGGGGAGCTGTTTTTT
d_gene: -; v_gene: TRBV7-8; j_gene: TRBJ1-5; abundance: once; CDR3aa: CASSLLRGLVYQPQHF; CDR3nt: TGTGCCAGCAGCCTGTTAAGGGGGTTGGTATATCAGCCCCAGCATTTT
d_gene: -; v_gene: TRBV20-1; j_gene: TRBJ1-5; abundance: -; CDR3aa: CSASGAGMDQPQHF; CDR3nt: TGCAGTGCTAGTGGGGCAGGGATGGATCAGCCCCAGCATTTT
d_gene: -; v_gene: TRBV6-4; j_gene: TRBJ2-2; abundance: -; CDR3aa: CASSDSGVTGELFF; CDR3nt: TGTGCCAGCAGTGACTCAGGGGTCACCGGGGAGCTGTTTTTT
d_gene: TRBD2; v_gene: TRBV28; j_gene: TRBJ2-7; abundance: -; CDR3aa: CASSPPRTSGSSYEQYF; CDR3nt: TGTGCCAGCAGTCCCCCACGGACTAGCGGGAGTTCCTACGAGCAGTACTTC
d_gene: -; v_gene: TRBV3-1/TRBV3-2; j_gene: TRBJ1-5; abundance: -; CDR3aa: CASSPFLGNQPQHF; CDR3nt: TGTGCCAGCAGCCCGTTTCTTGGCAATCAGCCCCAGCATTTT
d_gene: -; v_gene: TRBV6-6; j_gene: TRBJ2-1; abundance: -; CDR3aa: CASSYSSGGFGNEQFF; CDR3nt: TGTGCCAGCAGTTACTCGTCTGGGGGGTTTGGGAATGAGCAGTTCTTC
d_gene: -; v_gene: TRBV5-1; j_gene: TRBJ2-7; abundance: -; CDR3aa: CASSPGGQNSYEQYF; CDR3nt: TGCGCCAGCAGCCCAGGAGGACAGAACTCCTACGAGCAGTACTTC
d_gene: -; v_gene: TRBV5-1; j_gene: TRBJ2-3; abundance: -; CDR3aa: CASSPRGSTDTQYF; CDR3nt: TGCGCCAGCAGCCCACGGGGGTCTACAGATACGCAGTATTTT
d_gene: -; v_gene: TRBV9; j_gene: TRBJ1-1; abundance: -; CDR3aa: CASSVGGPREAFF; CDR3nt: TGTGCCAGCAGCGTAGGAGGGCCAAGGGAAGCTTTCTTT
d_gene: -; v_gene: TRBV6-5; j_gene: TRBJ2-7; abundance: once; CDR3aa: CASQGSSYEQYF; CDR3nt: TGTGCCAGCCAGGGGAGCTCCTACGAGCAGTACTTC
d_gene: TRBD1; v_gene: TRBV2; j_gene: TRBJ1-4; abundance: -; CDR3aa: CASSPDRGIEKLFF; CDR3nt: TGTGCCAGCAGTCCGGACAGGGGGATTGAAAAACTGTTTTTT